The entry below gives a single T cell receptor beta chain sequence along with its context. What it recognizes is unknown. This entry belongs to a study of OX40 agonist ivuxolimab in advanced cancers. In the study overall: Prior therapy, whether anti-PD-1, anti-PD-L1 or anti-CTLA-4, was allowed, and roughly 44% had some. In three patients, partial responses were observed, one with hepatocellular carcinoma and two with cutaneous melanoma.

The data were produced by immunoSEQ multiplex PCR, yet TCRdb's version contains in-frame clones alone and is incomplete. The sample has about 45,000 clones; around nine tenths are singletons. General observations from the study: Expanded peripheral T cell antigen specificity was not determined. CD4+ and CD8+ blood T cells expanded clonally by week 6 at 0.1 to 3.0 mg/kg.

Germline V CDR1 and CDR2: SGHRS, YFSETQ. CDR3 size: 15 residues. J was trimmed by 5 bases and V by 5 bases; bases with no gene match: 4. The material was CD4+ or CD8+ T cells sorted from blood, obtained in a trial of the OX40 agonist ivuxolimab. This sequence was found in an adult with an advanced solid tumor such as melanoma, head and neck, liver or kidney cancer. The rearrangement uses TRBV5-1 and TRBJ2-2; 12 bases are shared with TRBD1. The CDR3 region is CASRKGQGATGELFF. Here the CDR3 DNA reads TGCGCCAGCAGAAAGGGACAGGGGGCGACCGGGGAGCTGTTTTTT.